Sequencing of this TCR beta chain was carried out in a study of tumor-infiltrating lymphocytes in oesophageal squamous cell carcinoma. V was trimmed by 2 bases and J by 5 bases, leaving 7 bases between them. Germline V gives CDR1 SGHTA, CDR2 FQGTGA. The CDR3 is 13 amino acids. TCRdb recomputed calls from the PCR reads with MiXCR, one row per CDR3 protein. The data show fewer than 20,000 distinct CDR3 sequences, 35% to 50% seen once. J is TRBJ2-1 and V is TRBV7-3, with a tentative D call TRBD1 (5 bases). The receptor comes from a male donor with esophageal squamous cell carcinoma. Sequences were obtained from esophageal tumor tissue. The CDR3 loop reads CASSLARDNEQFF. As DNA, the CDR3 is TGTGCCAGCAGCTTAGCCAGGGACAATGAGCAGTTCTTC.